What follows is one TCR beta chain and its context. The antigen is not known. The CDR3 sequence is 12 residues long. V dropped 10 bases and J dropped 5 bases, with 12 bases sitting between them. The germline gives CDR1 MDHEN, CDR2 SYDVKM. Survey-level immunoSEQ v3.0 assays were run. This table comes from immunoSEQ multiplex PCR, and its TCRdb copy is limited to in-frame clones, with some not included. Of some 28,000 clones listed, around 93% are singletons. The sample is drawn from a study of long-term antiretroviral therapy in people with HIV. The study, taken as a whole, reports: Whichever time point was examined, clones expanded before ART dominated the repertoire. Control repertoires displayed wider CDR3 length ranges than the HIV repertoires.

The specimen comprised unsorted PBMCs, sampled 5.3 years after starting antiretroviral therapy. The V call is TRBV28, the J call TRBJ2-1; D gene unclear. The TCR originated in a man aged 45-60 years with HIV. The CDR3 sequence: CANQGRDNEQFF. Written as DNA, the CDR3 is TGTGCCAACCAAGGACGGGACAATGAGCAGTTCTTC. The full variable domain, with the rest looked up from reference TRBV28 and TRBJ2-1, is DVKVTQSSRYLVKRTGEKVFLECVQDMDHENMFWYRQDPGLGLRLIYFSYDVKMKEKGDIPEGYSVSREKKERFSLILESASTNQTSMYLCANQGRDNEQFFGPGTRLTVL.